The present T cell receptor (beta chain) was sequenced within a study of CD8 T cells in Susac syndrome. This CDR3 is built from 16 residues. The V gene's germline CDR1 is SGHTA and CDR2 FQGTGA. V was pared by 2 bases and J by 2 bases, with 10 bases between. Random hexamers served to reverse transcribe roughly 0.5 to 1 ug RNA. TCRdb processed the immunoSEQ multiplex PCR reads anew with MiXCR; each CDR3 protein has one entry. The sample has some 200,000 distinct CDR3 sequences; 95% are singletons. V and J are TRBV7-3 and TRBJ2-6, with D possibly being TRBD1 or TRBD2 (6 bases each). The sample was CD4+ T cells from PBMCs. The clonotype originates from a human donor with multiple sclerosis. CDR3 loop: CASSLGGTPGANVLTF. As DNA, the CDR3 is TGTGCCAGCAGCTTAGGGGGGACACCTGGGGCCAACGTCCTGACTTTC.